This TCR beta chain was sequenced in a study of T cells in Graves' hyperthyroidism and ophthalmopathy. RNA transcripts provided the source from which TCR beta CDR3 regions were amplified. The TCR CDR3 first-round RT-PCR relied on the HTBI primer set. TCRdb recomputed calls from the multiplex PCR reads with MiXCR, one row per CDR3 protein. The data hold a few hundred thousand distinct CDR3 sequences, with around 50% observed a single time. V gave up 6 bases and J gave up 1 base, with 9 bases separating them. Germline-derived CDR1 and CDR2 are ENHRY and SYGVKD. The CDR3 extends over 13 amino acids. Sequencing was done on a sample of peripheral blood or thyroid tissue (not recorded which). This sequence was found in an adult woman with Graves' disease, either hyperthyroidism or ophthalmopathy (not recorded which). The rearrangement joins TRBV10-3 to TRBJ1-1; D is ambiguous. The CDR3 DNA reads as TGTGCCATCAGCGAAAAAAAGAACACTGAAGCTTTCTTT. The encoded protein is CAISEKKNTEAFF.